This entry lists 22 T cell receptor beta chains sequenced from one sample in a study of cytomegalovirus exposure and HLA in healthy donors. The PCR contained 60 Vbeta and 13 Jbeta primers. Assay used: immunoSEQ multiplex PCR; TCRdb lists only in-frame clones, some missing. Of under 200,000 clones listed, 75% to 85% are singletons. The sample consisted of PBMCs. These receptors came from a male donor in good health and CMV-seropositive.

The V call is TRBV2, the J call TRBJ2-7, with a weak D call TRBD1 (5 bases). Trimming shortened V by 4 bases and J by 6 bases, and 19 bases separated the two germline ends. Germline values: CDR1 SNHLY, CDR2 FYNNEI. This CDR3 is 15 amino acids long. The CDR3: CASSVLDSALFEQYF. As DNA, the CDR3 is TGTGCCAGCAGTGTCCTCGACAGTGCGCTCTTCGAGCAGTACTTC.

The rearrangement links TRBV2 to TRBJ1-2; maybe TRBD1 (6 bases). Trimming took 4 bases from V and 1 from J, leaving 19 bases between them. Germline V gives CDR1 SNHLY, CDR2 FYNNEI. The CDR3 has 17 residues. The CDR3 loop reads CASSGGWVGQNNYGYTF. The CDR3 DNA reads TGTGCCAGCAGTGGGGGGTGGGTAGGACAGAATAACTATGGCTACACCTTC.

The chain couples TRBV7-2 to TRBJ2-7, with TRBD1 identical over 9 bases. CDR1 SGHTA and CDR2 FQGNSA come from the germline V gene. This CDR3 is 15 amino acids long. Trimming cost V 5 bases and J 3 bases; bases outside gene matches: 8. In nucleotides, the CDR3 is TGTGCCAGCAGCCAAGACTCGGGACAGGGCTACGAGCAGTACTTC. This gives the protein CASSQDSGQGYEQYF.

CDR3 residues: CASSPDSKDGYTF. Here the CDR3 DNA reads TGTGCCAGCTCACCGGACAGTAAGGATGGCTACACCTTC. The rearrangement links TRBV18 to TRBJ1-2; a possible D gene is TRBD1 (6 bases). From germline, CDR1 is KGHSH and CDR2 LQKENI. The V gene lost 3 bases and the J gene lost 6 bases, with 11 bases spanning the gap. There are 13 residues in the CDR3. The whole variable domain, remainder taken from reference TRBV18 and TRBJ1-2, is NAGVMQNPRHLVRRRGQEARLRCSPMKGHSHVYWYRQLPEEGLKFMVYLQKENIIDESGMPKERFSAEFPKEGPSILRIQQVVRGDSAAYFCASSPDSKDGYTFGSGTRLTVV.

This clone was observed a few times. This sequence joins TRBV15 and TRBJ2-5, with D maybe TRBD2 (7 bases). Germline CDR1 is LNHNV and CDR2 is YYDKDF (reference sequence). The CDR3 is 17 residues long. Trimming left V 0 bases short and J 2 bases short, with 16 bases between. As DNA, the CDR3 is TGTGCCACCAGCAGAGATCACGGGGGGCGATTGCAAGAGACCCAGTACTTC. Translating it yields CATSRDHGGRLQETQYF.

This CDR3 reads CASSYERVSGANVLTF. The CDR3 bases are TGTGCCAGCTCATACGAACGGGTCTCTGGGGCCAACGTCCTGACTTTC. The gene calls are TRBV18 and TRBJ2-6; D unclear. This CDR3 comprises 16 residues. The germline V and J ends were trimmed by 5 bases and 0 bases, with 11 bases remaining between them. Germline V gene sequence: CDR1 KGHSH, CDR2 LQKENI.

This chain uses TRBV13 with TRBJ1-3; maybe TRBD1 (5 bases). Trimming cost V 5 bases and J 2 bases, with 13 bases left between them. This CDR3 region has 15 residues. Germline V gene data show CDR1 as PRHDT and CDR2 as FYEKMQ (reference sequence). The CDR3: CASSPVAGPGNTIYF. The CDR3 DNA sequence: TGTGCCAGCAGCCCCGTTGCAGGGCCTGGAAACACCATATATTTT.

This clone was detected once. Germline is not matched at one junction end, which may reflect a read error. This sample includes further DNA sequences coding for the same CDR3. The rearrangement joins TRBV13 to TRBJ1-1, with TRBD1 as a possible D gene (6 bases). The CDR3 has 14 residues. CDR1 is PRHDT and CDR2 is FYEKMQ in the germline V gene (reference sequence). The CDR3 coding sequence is TGTGCCAGCAGATCAGAGAGGGGGAACCCTGAAGCCTTCTTT. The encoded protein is CASRSERGNPEAFF.

As DNA, the CDR3 is TGTGCCAGCAGCCAAGATTCAGGGGGCCGTCGTTCTAGCGAGCAGTACTTC. Translating it yields CASSQDSGGRRSSEQYF. The chain uses TRBV4-2 and TRBJ2-7; 8 nucleotides line up with TRBD1. The CDR3 is 17 amino acids. CDR1 and CDR2 (germline): LGHNA, YNFKEQ. V lost 0 bases and J lost 6; bases outside the gene matches: 13.

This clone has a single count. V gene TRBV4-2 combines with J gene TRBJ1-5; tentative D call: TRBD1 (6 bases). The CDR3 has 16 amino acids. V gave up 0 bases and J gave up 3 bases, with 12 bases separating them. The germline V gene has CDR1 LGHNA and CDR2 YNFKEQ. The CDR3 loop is CASSQETQGLNQPQHF. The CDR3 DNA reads TGTGCCAGCAGCCAAGAAACCCAGGGGCTCAATCAGCCCCAGCATTTT.

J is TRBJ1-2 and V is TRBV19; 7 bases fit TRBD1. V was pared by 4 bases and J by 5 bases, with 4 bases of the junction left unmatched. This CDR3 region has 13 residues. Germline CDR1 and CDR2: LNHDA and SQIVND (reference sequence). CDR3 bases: TGTGCCAGTAGTAACAGGGGAACGTATGGCTACACCTTC. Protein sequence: CASSNRGTYGYTF.

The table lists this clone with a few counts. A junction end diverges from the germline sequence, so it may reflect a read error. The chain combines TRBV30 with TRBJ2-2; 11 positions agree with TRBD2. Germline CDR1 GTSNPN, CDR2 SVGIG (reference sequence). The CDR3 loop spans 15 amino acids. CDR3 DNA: TGTGCCTGGAGTGTACTAGCGGGGGAACACCGGGGAGCTGTTTTT. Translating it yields CAWSVLAGEHRGAVF.

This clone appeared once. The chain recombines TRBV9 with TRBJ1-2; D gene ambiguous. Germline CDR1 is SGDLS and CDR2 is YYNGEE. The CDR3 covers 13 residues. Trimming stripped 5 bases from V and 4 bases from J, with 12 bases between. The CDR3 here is CASSDTTSYGYTF. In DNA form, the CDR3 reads TGTGCCAGCAGTGATACGACAAGCTATGGCTACACCTTC.

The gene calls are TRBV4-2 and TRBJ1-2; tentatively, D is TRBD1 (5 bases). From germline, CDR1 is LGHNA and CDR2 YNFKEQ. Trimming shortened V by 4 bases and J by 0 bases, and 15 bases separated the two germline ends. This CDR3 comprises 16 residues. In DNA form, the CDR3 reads TGTGCCAGCAGCCCCGGCGGGGGGGGGTCTAACTATGGCTACACCTTC. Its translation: CASSPGGGGSNYGYTF.

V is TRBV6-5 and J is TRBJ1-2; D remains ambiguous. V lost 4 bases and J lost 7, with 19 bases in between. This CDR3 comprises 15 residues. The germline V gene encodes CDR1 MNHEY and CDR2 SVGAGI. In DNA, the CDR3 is TGTGCCAGCAGTTTCCAGGCGCGGGTGGGAGGTGGCTACACCTTC. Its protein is CASSFQARVGGGYTF.

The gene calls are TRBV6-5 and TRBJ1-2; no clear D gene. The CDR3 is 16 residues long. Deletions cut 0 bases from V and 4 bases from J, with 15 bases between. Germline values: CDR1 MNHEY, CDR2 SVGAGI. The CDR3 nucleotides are TGTGCCAGCAGTTACTCGTCCGCACAGCCTCCCTATGGCTACACCTTC. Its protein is CASSYSSAQPPYGYTF.

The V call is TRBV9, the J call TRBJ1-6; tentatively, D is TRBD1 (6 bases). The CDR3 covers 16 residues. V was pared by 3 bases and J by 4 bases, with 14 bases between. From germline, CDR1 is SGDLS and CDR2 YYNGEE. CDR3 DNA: TGTGCCAGCAGCGCCGCGGACAGCTGGTATAATTCACCCCTCCACTTT. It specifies CASSAADSWYNSPLHF.

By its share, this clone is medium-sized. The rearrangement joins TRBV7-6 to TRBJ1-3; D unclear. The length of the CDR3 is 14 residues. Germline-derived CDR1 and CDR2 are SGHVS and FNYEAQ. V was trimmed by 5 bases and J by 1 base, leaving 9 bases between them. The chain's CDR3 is CASSPTVSGNTIYF. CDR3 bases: TGTGCCAGCAGCCCAACAGTATCTGGAAACACCATATATTTT.

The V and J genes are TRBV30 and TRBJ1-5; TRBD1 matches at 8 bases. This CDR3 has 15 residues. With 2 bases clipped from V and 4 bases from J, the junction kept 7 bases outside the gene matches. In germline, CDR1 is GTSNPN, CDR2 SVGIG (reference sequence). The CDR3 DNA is TGTGCCTGGAGTTTTCGGACAGGGCCAAATCAGCCCCAGCATTTT. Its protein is CAWSFRTGPNQPQHF.

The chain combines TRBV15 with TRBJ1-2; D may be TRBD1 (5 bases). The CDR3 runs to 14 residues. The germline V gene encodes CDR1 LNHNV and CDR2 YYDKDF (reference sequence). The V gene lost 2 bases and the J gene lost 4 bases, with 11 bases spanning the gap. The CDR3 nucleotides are TGTGCCACCAGCAGACCGACAGACCCCTATGGCTACACCTTC. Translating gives CATSRPTDPYGYTF.

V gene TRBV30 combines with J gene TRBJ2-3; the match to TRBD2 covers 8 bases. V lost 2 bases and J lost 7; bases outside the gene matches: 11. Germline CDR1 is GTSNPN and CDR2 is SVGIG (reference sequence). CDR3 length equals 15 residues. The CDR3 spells CAWSRSPGGLNTQYF. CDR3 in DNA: TGTGCCTGGAGTCGGAGCCCGGGGGGGCTAAATACGCAGTATTTT.

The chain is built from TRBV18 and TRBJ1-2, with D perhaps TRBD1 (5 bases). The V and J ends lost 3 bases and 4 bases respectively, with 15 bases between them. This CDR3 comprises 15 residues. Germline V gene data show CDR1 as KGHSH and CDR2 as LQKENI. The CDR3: CASSPRQSISYGYTF. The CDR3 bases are TGTGCCAGCTCACCGCGACAGAGTATTTCCTATGGCTACACCTTC.